The subject of this entry is one TCR beta chain. Its recognized antigen is unknown. Base-call qualities are not available, and no considerably larger clone is one nucleotide away. The immunoSEQ assay amplified TCRB CDR3 regions from approximately 2 micrograms of genomic DNA, or from all available DNA when less than that amount was available. The multiplex PCR employed 60 forward primers targeting TCR V beta segments and 13 reverse primers targeting J beta segments. To estimate the number of reads per starting template, synthetic control templates were added to each sample at limiting dilution. The Illumina HiSeq System generated 87 bp sequencing reads. In the original analysis: PCR and sequencing errors were removed by a nearest neighbor algorithm that merged closely related sequences. TCR overlap was defined as the percentage of unique tumor TCR beta sequences that were also found in the peripheral blood of the same patient. This is the immuneACCESS table as TCRdb keeps it, with only in-frame sequences that have V and J called. A part of the clones is gone; compared with another copy, unresolved V genes explain less than half, and the rest is unexplained. V and J calls and clone size are those listed in that table; D and trimming were worked out from the DNA. The sample table records more than 95,000 clones; more than 80% of these occur just once. 12% of the sample comes from the top ten.

To be selected, patients needed enough residual fresh-frozen tumor tissue and more than two years of available survival data. Molecular status otherwise varied across the glioblastoma patients, but none of them carried an isocitrate dehydrogenase mutation. PBMC were collected before vaccination, two weeks after the third vaccination, and at tumor progression when it occurred. Genomic DNA was extracted with the Qiagen DNeasy Blood extraction Kit. This record belongs to a study of glioma-infiltrating T cells after dendritic cell vaccination (dated by TCRdb to the mid-2010s). Concerning the study at large: A cohort of roughly 15 glioblastoma patients from Phase I and II dendritic cell vaccination trials was included, of whom 9 were newly diagnosed and 6 had recurrent disease. Between the early 2000s and the early 2010s, the patients were given dendritic cell vaccination pulsed with autologous tumor lysate. The vaccine was prepared from monocyte-derived dendritic cells that were cultured for seven to eight days with IL-4 and GM-CSF and then pulsed overnight with autologous tumor lysate. Each patient was given three intradermal dendritic cell vaccine injections, spaced two weeks apart, in the arm below the axilla. In glioblastoma patients vaccinated with dendritic cells, deep sequencing of TCR beta CDR3 regions served to measure tumor-infiltrating lymphocyte content and to compare repertoires between tumor and blood. Survival after dendritic cell vaccination was correlated with TCR sequencing metrics, such as TIL content and the overlap between tumor and blood repertoires. Study-wide conclusions, independent of this receptor: The cohort was small and heterogeneous, only a few patients had full blood and tumor sets, and even fewer had initial-recurrent tumor pairs. No direct relationship between TCR clonality and survival was found, suggesting that a diverse polyclonal response may matter. The three-group TCR overlap response model was characterized as speculative, and prospective validation of the model was stated to be required. Higher estimated pretreatment TIL content predicted longer time to progression and overall survival after dendritic cell vaccination.

CDR1 and CDR2 (MNHEY, SMNVEV) derive from the germline V gene (reference sequence). Clipping removes 5 bases from V and 5 bases from J, with 6 as the unmatched junction base count. Spanning cysteine to phenylalanine, the CDR3 consists of 15 amino acids. The only DNA kept is the CDR3, 45 bases in frame from the first base. Recombination linked TRBV27 to TRBJ2-5, with 12 bases matching TRBD1. Sequencing was performed on blood, taken before dendritic cell vaccination. This sequence originates from a human donor with glioblastoma. The DNA reads TGTGCCAGCAGTCCCGGGACAGGGGGCCGGGAGACCCAGTACTTC. Translated, it reads CASSPGTGGRETQYF.